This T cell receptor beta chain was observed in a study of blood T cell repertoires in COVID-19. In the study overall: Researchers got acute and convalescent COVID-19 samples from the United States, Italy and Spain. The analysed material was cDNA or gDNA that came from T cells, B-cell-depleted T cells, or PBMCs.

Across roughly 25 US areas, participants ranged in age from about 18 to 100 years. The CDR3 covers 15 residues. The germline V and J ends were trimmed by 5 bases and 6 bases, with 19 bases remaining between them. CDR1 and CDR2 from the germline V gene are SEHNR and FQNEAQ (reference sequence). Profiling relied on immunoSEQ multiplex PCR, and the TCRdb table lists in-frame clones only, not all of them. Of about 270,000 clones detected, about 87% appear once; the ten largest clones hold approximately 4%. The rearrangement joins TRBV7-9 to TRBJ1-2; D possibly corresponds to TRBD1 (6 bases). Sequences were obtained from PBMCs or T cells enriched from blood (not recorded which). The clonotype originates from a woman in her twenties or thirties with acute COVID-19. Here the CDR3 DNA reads TGTGCCAGCAGCGTCGTGGGGTCGGGGGGCGATGGCTACACCTTC. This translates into CASSVVGSGGDGYTF. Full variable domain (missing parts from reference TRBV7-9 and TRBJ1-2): DTGVSQNPRHKITKRGQNVTFRCDPISEHNRLYWYRQTLGQGPEFLTYFQNEAQLEKSRLLSDRFSAERPKGSFSTLEIQRTEQGDSAMYLCASSVVGSGGDGYTFGSGTRLTVV.